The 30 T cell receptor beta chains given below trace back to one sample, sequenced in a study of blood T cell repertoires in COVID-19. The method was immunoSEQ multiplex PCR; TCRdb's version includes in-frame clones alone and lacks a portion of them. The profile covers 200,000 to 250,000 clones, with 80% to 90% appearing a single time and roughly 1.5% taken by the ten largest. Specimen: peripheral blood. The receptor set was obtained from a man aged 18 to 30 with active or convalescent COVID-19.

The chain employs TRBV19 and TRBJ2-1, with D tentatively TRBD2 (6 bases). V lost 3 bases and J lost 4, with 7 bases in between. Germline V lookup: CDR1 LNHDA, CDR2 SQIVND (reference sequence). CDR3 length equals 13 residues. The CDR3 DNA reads TGTGCCAGTAGTATCGGAGGGTACAATGAGCAGTTCTTC. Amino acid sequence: CASSIGGYNEQFF.

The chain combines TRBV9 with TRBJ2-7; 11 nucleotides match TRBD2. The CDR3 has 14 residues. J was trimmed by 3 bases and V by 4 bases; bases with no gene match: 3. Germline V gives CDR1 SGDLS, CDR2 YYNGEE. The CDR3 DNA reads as TGTGCCAGCAGCCCGACTAGCGGGATCTACGAGCAGTACTTC. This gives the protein CASSPTSGIYEQYF.

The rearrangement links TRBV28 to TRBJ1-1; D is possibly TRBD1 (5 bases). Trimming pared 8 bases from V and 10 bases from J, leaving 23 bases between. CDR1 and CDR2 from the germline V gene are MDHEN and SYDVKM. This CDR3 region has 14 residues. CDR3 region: CASGEAGTPLGAFF. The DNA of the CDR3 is TGTGCCAGCGGGGAGGCCGGGACCCCCCTTGGAGCTTTCTTT.

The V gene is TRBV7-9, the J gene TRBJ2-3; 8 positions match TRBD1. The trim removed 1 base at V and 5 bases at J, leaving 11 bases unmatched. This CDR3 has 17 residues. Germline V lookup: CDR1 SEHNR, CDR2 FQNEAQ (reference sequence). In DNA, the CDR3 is TGTGCCAGCAGCTTAGGGAACACAGGGGGACCGGGAGATACGCAGTATTTT. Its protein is CASSLGNTGGPGDTQYF.

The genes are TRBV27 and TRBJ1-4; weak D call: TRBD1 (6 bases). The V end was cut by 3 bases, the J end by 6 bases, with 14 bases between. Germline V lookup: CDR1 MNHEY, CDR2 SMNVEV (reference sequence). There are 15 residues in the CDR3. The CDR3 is CASSFAGGTYEKLFF. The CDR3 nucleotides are TGTGCCAGCAGTTTTGCTGGGGGCACGTATGAAAAACTGTTTTTT. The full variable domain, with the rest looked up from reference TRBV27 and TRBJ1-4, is EAQVTQNPRYLITVTGKKLTVTCSQNMNHEYMSWYRQDPGLGLRQIYYSMNVEVTDKGDVPEGYKVSRKEKRNFPLILESPSPNQTSLYFCASSFAGGTYEKLFFGSGTQLSVL.

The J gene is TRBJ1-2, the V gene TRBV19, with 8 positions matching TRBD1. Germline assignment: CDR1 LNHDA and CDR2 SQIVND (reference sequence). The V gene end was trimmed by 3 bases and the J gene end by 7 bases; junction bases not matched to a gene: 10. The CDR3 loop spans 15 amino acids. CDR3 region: CASSISAGGASGYTF. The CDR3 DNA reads TGTGCCAGTAGTATTTCGGCAGGGGGCGCTTCTGGCTACACCTTC.

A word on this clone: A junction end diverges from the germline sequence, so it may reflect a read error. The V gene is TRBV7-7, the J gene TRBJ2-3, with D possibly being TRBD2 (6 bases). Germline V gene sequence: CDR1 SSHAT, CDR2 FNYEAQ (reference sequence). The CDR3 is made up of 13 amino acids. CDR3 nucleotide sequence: TGTGCTAGCAGCTCGACTAGGGGAGATACGCAGTATTTT. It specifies CASSSTRGDTQYF.

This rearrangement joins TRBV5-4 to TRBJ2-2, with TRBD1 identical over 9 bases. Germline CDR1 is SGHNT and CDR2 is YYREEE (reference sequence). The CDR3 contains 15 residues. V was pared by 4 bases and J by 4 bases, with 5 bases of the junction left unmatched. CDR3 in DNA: TGTGCCAGCAGCCGAACGACAGGGGGCACCGGGGAGCTGTTTTTT. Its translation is CASSRTTGGTGELFF.

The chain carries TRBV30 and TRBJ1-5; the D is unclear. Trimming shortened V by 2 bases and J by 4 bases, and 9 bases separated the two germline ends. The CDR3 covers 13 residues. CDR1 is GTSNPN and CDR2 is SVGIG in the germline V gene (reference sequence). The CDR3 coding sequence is TGTGCCTGGAGTTCCCAGGAAAATCAGCCCCAGCATTTT. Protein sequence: CAWSSQENQPQHF.

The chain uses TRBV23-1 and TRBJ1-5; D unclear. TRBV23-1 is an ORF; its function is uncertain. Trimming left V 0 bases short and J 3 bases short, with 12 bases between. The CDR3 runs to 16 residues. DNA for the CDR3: TGCGCCAGCAGTCAATCGGAGCCAGCAGCCAATCAGCCCCAGCATTTT. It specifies CASSQSEPAANQPQHF.

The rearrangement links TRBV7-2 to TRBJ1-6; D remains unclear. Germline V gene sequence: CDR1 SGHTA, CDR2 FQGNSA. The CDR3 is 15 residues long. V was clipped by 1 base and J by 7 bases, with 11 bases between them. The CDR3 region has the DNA TGTGCCAGCAGCTTAGACTATAGGAGGAATTCACCCCTCCACTTT. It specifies CASSLDYRRNSPLHF.

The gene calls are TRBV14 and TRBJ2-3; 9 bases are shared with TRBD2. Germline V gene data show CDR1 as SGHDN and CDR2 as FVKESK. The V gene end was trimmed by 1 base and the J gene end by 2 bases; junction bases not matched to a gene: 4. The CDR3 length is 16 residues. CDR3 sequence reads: CASSQGGRALTDTQYF. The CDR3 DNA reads TGTGCCAGCAGCCAAGGCGGGAGGGCCCTCACAGATACGCAGTATTTT.

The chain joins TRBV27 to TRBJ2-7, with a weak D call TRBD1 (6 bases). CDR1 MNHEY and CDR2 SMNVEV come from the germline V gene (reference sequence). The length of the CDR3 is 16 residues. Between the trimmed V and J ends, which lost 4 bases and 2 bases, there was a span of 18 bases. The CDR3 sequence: CASSWVGGPRTYEQYF. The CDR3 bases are TGTGCCAGCAGTTGGGTTGGGGGCCCCCGTACCTACGAGCAGTACTTC.

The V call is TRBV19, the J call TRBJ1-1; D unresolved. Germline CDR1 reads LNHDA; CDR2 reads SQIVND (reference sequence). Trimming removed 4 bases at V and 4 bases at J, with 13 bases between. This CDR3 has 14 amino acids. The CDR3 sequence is CASSTRAGVTEAFF. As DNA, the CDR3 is TGTGCCAGTAGTACCCGGGCGGGAGTCACTGAAGCTTTCTTT.

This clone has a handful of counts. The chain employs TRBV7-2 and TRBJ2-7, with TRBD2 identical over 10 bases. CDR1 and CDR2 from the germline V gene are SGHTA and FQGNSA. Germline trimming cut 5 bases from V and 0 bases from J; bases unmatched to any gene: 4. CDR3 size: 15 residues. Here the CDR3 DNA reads TGTGCCAGCAGCCTTGGACTAGCGGCCTCCTACGAGCAGTACTTC. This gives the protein CASSLGLAASYEQYF.

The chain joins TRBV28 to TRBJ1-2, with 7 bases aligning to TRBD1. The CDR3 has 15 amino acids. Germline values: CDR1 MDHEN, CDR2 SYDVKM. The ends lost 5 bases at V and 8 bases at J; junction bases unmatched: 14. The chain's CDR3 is CASSITGTVLRGYTF. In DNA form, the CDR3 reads TGTGCCAGCAGTATTACCGGGACAGTATTGAGGGGCTACACCTTC.

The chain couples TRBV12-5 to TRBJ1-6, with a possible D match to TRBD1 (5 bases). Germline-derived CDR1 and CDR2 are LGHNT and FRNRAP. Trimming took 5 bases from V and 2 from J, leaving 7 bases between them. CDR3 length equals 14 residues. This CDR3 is CASGIRAYNSPLHF. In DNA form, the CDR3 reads TGTGCTAGTGGTATCAGGGCCTATAATTCACCCCTCCACTTT.

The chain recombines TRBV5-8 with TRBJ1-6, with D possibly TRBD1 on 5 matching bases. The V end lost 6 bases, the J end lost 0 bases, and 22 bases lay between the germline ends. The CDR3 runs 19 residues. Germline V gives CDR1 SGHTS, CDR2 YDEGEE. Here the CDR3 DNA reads TGTGCCAGCAACAAGTATGGTGGGGCACCGAGCTCCTATAATTCACCCCTCCACTTT. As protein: CASNKYGGAPSSYNSPLHF.

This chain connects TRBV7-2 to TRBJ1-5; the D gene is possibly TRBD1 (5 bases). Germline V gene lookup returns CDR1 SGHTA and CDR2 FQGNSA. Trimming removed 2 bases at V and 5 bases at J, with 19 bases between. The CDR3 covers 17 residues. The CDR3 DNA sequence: TGTGCCAGCAGCTTATTCGGCAGGGTAGGTGAAGATCAGCCCCAGCATTTT. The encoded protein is CASSLFGRVGEDQPQHF.

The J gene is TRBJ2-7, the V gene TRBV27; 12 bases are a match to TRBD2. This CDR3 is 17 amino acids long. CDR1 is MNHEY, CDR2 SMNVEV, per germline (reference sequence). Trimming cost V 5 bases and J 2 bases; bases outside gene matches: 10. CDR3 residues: CASSPRLLAGGPYEQYF. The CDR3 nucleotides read TGTGCCAGCAGTCCAAGACTTCTAGCGGGAGGGCCCTACGAGCAGTACTTC.

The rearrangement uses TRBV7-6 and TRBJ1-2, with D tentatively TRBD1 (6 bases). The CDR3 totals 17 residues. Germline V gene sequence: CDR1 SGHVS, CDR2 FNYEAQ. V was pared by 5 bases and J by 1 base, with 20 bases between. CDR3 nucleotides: TGTGCCAGCAGCCCCAACAGGGCACAGAACCTTAACTATGGCTACACCTTC. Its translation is CASSPNRAQNLNYGYTF.

The CDR3 is CASSLGGQYYGYTF. The CDR3 DNA reads TGTGCCAGCAGCTTGGGGGGACAGTACTATGGCTACACCTTC. This chain joins TRBV5-8 and TRBJ1-2; 7 positions match TRBD1. V was clipped by 0 bases and J by 3 bases; unmatched bases: 2. This CDR3 is built from 14 residues. The V gene's germline CDR1 is SGHTS and CDR2 YDEGEE.

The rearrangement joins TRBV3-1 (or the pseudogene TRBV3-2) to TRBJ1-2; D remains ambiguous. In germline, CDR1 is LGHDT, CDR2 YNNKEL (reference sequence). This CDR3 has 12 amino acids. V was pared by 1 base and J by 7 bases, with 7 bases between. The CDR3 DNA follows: TGTGCCAGCAGCCAAGCTCTTAGTGGCTACACCTTC. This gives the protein CASSQALSGYTF.

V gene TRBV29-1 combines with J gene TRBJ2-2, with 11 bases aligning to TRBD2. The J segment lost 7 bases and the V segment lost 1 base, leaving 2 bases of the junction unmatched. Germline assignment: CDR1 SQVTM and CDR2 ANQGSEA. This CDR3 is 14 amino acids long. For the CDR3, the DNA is TGCAGCGTTGAAGCACTAGCGGGAGTCGGGGAGCTGTTTTTT. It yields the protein CSVEALAGVGELFF.

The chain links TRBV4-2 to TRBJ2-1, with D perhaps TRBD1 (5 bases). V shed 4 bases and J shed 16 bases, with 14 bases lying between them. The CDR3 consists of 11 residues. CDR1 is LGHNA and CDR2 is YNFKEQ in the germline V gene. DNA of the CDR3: TGTGCCAGCAGCCGAGGAGACAGTCCCTTCTTC. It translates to CASSRGDSPFF.

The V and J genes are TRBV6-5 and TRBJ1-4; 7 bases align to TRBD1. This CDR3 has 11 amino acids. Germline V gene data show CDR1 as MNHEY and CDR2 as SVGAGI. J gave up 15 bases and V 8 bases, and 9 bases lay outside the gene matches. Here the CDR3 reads CASRRGEMLFF. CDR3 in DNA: TGTGCCAGCCGCAGGGGGGAAATGTTGTTTTTT.

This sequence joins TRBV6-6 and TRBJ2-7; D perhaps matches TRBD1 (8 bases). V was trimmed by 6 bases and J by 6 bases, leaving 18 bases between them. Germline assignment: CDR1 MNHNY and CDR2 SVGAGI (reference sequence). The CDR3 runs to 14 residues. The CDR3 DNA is TGTGCCAGCAGACGGACAGGGAGGGCCGCCGAGCAGTACTTC. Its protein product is CASRRTGRAAEQYF.

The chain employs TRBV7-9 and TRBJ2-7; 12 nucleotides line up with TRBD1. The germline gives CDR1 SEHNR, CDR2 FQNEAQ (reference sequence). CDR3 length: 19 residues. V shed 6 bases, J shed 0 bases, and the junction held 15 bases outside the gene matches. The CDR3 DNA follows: TGTGCCAGCAGGTTACACCGGGACAGGGGGCTGTCGAGCTCCTACGAGCAGTACTTC. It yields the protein CASRLHRDRGLSSSYEQYF.

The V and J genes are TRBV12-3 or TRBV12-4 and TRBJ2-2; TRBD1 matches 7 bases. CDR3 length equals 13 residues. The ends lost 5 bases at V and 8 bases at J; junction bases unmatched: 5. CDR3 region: CASSPDRVGELFF. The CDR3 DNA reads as TGTGCCAGCAGTCCAGACAGGGTGGGGGAGCTGTTTTTT.

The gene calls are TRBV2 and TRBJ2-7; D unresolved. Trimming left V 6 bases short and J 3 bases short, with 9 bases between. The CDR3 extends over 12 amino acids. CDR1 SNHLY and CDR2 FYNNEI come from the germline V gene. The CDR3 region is CASRLQNYEQYF. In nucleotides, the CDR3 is TGTGCCAGCAGGTTACAGAACTACGAGCAGTACTTC.